This T cell receptor beta chain was observed in a study of response to subunit inactivated influenza vaccine. Study results and limitations: The authors proposed limited new T cell recruitment per seasonal influenza vaccination.

This clonotype was counted ten times or more. Its specificity is not known. The CDR3 runs to 14 residues. CDR1 is LNHDA, CDR2 SQIVND, per germline (reference sequence). V shed 5 bases and J shed 1 base, with 11 bases lying between them. TCRdb passed the RT-PCR reads through MiXCR, listing each CDR3 protein once. The profile covers over 300,000 distinct CDR3 sequences, with roughly 22% appearing a single time and about 9.4% taken by the ten largest. This TCR was sampled from a man between 50 and 75 years old who received an inactivated influenza vaccine. The chain joins TRBV19 to TRBJ1-1; D ambiguous. The sequencing here drew on PBMCs from blood, taken less than 22 months after vaccination. The CDR3: CASSFRTANTEAFF. The DNA of the CDR3 is TGTGCCAGTAGTTTTCGGACGGCGAACACTGAAGCTTTCTTT.